What follows are 4 T cell receptor beta chains derived from one specimen sequenced in a study of early T cells in non-severe SARS-CoV-2 infection. MiXCR, run by TCRdb on the 5' RACE reads, gives a single entry per CDR3 protein. The data hold tens of thousands of distinct CDR3 sequences, with more than 9% observed a single time. This sample comprised whole blood, obtained at baseline. The source of these receptors is an adult who was a healthcare worker with PCR-confirmed SARS-CoV-2 infection or an uninfected control (not recorded which).

The rearrangement joins TRBV24-1 to TRBJ1-2; 8 nucleotides align to TRBD1. The CDR3 consists of 13 residues. Losses at the gene ends were 9 bases for V and 6 bases for J; bases not matched to a gene: 8. In germline, CDR1 is KGHDR, CDR2 SFDVKD. CDR3 coding DNA: TGTGCCACCCAGGACAGGGCAAGCCATGGCTACACCTTC. Translation: CATQDRASHGYTF.

This clonotype was seen a few times. This sequence joins TRBV6-6 and TRBJ1-2; D gene unclear. Germline V gene sequence: CDR1 MNHNY, CDR2 SVGAGI (reference sequence). This CDR3 comprises 15 residues. The ends were cut back, 4 bases at V and 0 bases at J, with 12 bases in the middle. The CDR3 region is CASSSPGSSNYGYTF. CDR3 DNA sequence: TGTGCCAGCAGTTCCCCGGGTAGTTCTAACTATGGCTACACCTTC.

J is TRBJ2-7 and V is TRBV30; D is perhaps TRBD2 (6 bases). Germline V gene lookup returns CDR1 GTSNPN and CDR2 SVGIG (reference sequence). This CDR3 comprises 14 residues. Between the trimmed V and J ends, which lost 3 bases and 4 bases, there was a span of 16 bases. The chain's CDR3 is CAWSNTGRRYEQYF. Written as DNA, the CDR3 is TGTGCCTGGAGCAACACGGGGAGGCGGTACGAGCAGTACTTC.

The table lists this clonotype with many counts. CDR3 in DNA: TGTGCCAGCAGGTCGGACAGGAACACCGGGGAGCTGTTTTTT. This translates into CASRSDRNTGELFF. The chain couples TRBV12-3 or TRBV12-4 to TRBJ2-2; D is possibly TRBD1 (6 bases). The V end lost 6 bases, the J end lost 1 base, and 9 bases lay between the germline ends. CDR3 length: 14 amino acids.